This T cell receptor beta chain was identified during a study of T cell responses to AZD1222 COVID-19 vaccine. The CDR3 runs 13 residues. V dropped 0 bases and J dropped 8 bases, with 10 bases sitting between them. Germline V gene lookup returns CDR1 MNHEY and CDR2 SVGEGT. Repertoires were generated with immunoSEQ multiplex PCR, while TCRdb's copy carries only in-frame clones and drops some. The sample contains some 130,000 clones, roughly nine tenths of which appear only once. Comment on this clone: Its antigen is unidentified.

Findings and limits, study-wide: Repertoires in all cases were sampled only once the peak T cell response had passed. Targeting of unmutated variant regions was reportedly seen in nearly half of spike-specific TCRs. Donor demographics were predominantly white British with a female majority; clonal diversity may be underestimated.

This chain joins TRBV6-2 or TRBV6-3 and TRBJ1-2; TRBD1 is a possible D gene (5 bases). The TCR originated in an adult in good health. Source: peripheral blood, taken on day 0 of AZD1222 vaccination. The CDR3 DNA follows: TGTGCCAGCAGTTACTCCGGGGGTGACGGCTACACCTTC. Translation: CASSYSGGDGYTF.